What follows describes a single TCR beta chain. Its antigen remains unknown. Germline V lookup: CDR1 SGHRS, CDR2 YFSETQ. This CDR3 contains 14 residues. Trimming removed 7 bases at V and 1 base at J, with 14 bases between. The data were taken from a study of CD8+ T cells in alopecia areata. Across the study: Patients in the treated group were given tofacitinib by mouth, 5 to 10 mg twice a day.

Extracted from the samples, RNA was reverse transcribed into cDNA to serve as the sequencing template. Clones were read by immunoSEQ multiplex PCR, and TCRdb kept only the in-frame ones, dropping some. The profile covers 15,000 to 20,000 clones, with around 66% appearing a single time and roughly 6.4% taken by the ten largest. Study results and limitations: Although TCR sharing was seen in mice, sharing across patients was less clear, possibly for HLA-related reasons.

The investigators collected lesional scalp punch biopsies and peripheral blood from alopecia areata patients. The sample in question was skin, obtained at week 0. The source is a human donor with alopecia areata. This chain links TRBV5-1 with TRBJ1-1; D unclear. CDR3 DNA sequence: TGCGCCAGCTCTGTTGGTCCAGCGAACACTGAAGCTTTCTTT. Protein sequence: CASSVGPANTEAFF.